This entry features one T cell receptor (beta chain) sequence. No antigen is known for it. Trimming removed 6 bases at V and 1 base at J, with 13 bases between. There are 14 residues in the CDR3. The record originates from a study of vaccination and CD4 T cells after COVID-19. About the study: The convalescents were made up of six males and four females, two of whom were Hispanic.

Sample treatment: roughly ten-day PBMC culture with coronavirus spike peptide pools or control peptides (ViraFEST assay). Sequenced with the Oncomine TCR Beta short-read assay was DNA taken from cultured CD4+ T cells. TCRdb itself ran the PCR reads through MiXCR, one entry per CDR3 protein. The sample holds about 3,500 distinct CDR3 sequences, around 19% seen once. Sequenced sample: CD4+ T cells from blood, cultured in vitro. V is TRBV12-3 or TRBV12-4 and J is TRBJ2-7; D may be TRBD2 (6 bases). This TCR derives from a human donor who had recovered from COVID-19. CDR3 protein: CASRLGTSSYEQYF. CDR3 DNA sequence: TGTGCCAGCAGGCTTGGGACTTCGTCCTACGAGCAGTACTTC.